The 21 T cell receptor beta chains reported below all come from one sample, sequenced in a study of blood T cell repertoires in COVID-19. Produced via immunoSEQ multiplex PCR; TCRdb's table is partial and in-frame only. The sample lists 130,000 or so clones, roughly 80% occurring once. The sequenced sample was peripheral blood. These receptors all stem from a man aged 45-65 years with acute or convalescent COVID-19.

The chain employs TRBV25-1 and TRBJ1-1, with unresolved D. This CDR3 contains 14 residues. Trimming left V 4 bases short and J 3 bases short, with 12 bases between. CDR1 and CDR2 from the germline V gene are MGHDK and SYGVNS. The CDR3 coding sequence is TGTGCCAGCAGTGCCTCACTCGGGGACACTGAAGCTTTCTTT. It yields the protein CASSASLGDTEAFF.

The V and J genes are TRBV29-1 and TRBJ2-7, with TRBD2 as a possible D gene (6 bases). Germline assignment: CDR1 SQVTM and CDR2 ANQGSEA. The CDR3 covers 11 residues. V lost 7 bases, J lost 1 base, and 8 bases lay in between. CDR3 sequence reads: CSGAGSYEQYF. As DNA, the CDR3 is TGCAGCGGTGCGGGGTCCTACGAGCAGTACTTC.

V gene TRBV5-1 combines with J gene TRBJ1-4; possible D gene TRBD1, 5 bases. Looked up from germline, CDR1 is SGHRS and CDR2 is YFSETQ. The CDR3 is made up of 15 amino acids. Trimming took off 4 bases at V and 4 bases at J, with 14 bases between the two ends. CDR3 coding DNA: TGCGCCAGCAGCGTGAATACAGGAAATAATGAAAAACTGTTTTTT. Translation: CASSVNTGNNEKLFF.

The chain carries TRBV19 and TRBJ1-2; 8 bases are a match to TRBD1. The V gene end was trimmed by 0 bases and the J gene end by 6 bases; junction bases not matched to a gene: 3. The CDR3 contains 14 residues. Germline V gene lookup returns CDR1 LNHDA and CDR2 SQIVND (reference sequence). CDR3 in amino acids: CASSIERTGNGYTF. Here the CDR3 DNA reads TGTGCCAGTAGTATAGAAAGGACAGGGAATGGCTACACCTTC.

The V and J genes are TRBV19 and TRBJ2-7, with 8 bases fitting TRBD1. CDR1 is LNHDA and CDR2 is SQIVND in the germline V gene (reference sequence). After removal of 6 bases from V and 2 bases from J, the junction contained 3 bases not matched to a gene. The CDR3 spans 13 residues. CDR3 DNA: TGTGCCAGTAGCGAACAGGGGGCCTACGAGCAGTACTTC. It encodes CASSEQGAYEQYF.

The genes are TRBV20-1 and TRBJ1-2; D unresolved. Germline loops: CDR1 DFQATT, CDR2 SNEGSKA (reference sequence). V was clipped by 3 bases and J by 6 bases, with 8 bases between them. This CDR3 contains 11 residues. The DNA of the CDR3 is TGCAGTGCTAGGAAGGCGGATGGCTACACCTTC. It is translated as CSARKADGYTF.

This chain joins TRBV11-2 and TRBJ2-5; D not resolved. Germline lookup yields CDR1 SGHAT and CDR2 FQNNGV. V was shortened by 3 bases and J by 0 bases, with 5 bases between the two germline ends. The CDR3 has 13 amino acids. The CDR3: CASSFRYQETQYF. The CDR3 DNA follows: TGTGCCAGCAGCTTCAGATACCAAGAGACCCAGTACTTC.

The V call is TRBV10-3, the J call TRBJ1-1; 7 bases match TRBD1. Germline CDR1 reads ENHRY; CDR2 reads SYGVKD. The V and J ends lost 6 bases and 6 bases, in that order; junction bases with no gene match: 7. The CDR3 sequence is 13 residues long. This CDR3 reads CAISLDRDAEAFF. For the CDR3, the DNA is TGTGCCATCAGCCTTGACAGGGACGCTGAAGCTTTCTTT.

The rearrangement uses TRBV18 and TRBJ2-4; 9 bases are a match to TRBD1. The CDR3 sequence is 14 residues long. The trim removed 5 bases at V and 6 bases at J, leaving 5 bases unmatched. Per the germline V gene, CDR1 is KGHSH and CDR2 is LQKENI. The CDR3: CASSNDRGVNIQYF. The CDR3 coding sequence is TGTGCCAGCTCAAACGACAGGGGGGTAAACATTCAGTACTTC.

CDR3 sequence: CASSLSGGAQNEQFF. The CDR3 nucleotides are TGTGCCAGCTCACTTAGCGGGGGGGCGCAAAATGAGCAGTTCTTC. The J gene is TRBJ2-1, the V gene TRBV18; 11 bases are shared with TRBD2. With V trimmed by 4 bases and J by 7 bases, 6 bases remained unmatched. The CDR3 runs 15 residues. Germline assignment: CDR1 KGHSH and CDR2 LQKENI.

The chain combines TRBV5-1 with TRBJ2-3; TRBD2 is a possible D gene (6 bases). This CDR3 comprises 15 residues. In germline, CDR1 is SGHRS, CDR2 YFSETQ. With 6 bases removed from V and 1 base from J, the gap between germline ends came to 15 bases. CDR3 in amino acids: CASTPGTFGTDTQYF. The CDR3 DNA sequence: TGCGCCAGCACCCCCGGGACTTTCGGCACAGATACGCAGTATTTT. The variable domain in full, completed from reference TRBV5-1 and TRBJ2-3, reads KAGVTQTPRYLIKTRGQQVTLSCSPISGHRSVSWYQQTPGQGLQFLFEYFSETQRNKGNFPGRFSGRQFSNSRSEMNVSTLELGDSALYLCASTPGTFGTDTQYFGPGTRLTVL.

The chain employs TRBV11-2 and TRBJ2-5; TRBD2 aligns across 8 bases. Germline trimming cut 1 base from V and 3 bases from J; bases unmatched to any gene: 1. Germline lookup yields CDR1 SGHAT and CDR2 FQNNGV. The CDR3 consists of 14 residues. In nucleotides, the CDR3 is TGTGCCAGCAGCTTAGTAGCGGGGAAAGAGACCCAGTACTTC. Its protein product is CASSLVAGKETQYF. The full variable domain, its missing parts supplied by reference TRBV11-2 and TRBJ2-5, is EAGVAQSPRYKIIEKRQSVAFWCNPISGHATLYWYQQILGQGPKLLIQFQNNGVVDDSQLPKDRFSAERLKGVDSTLKIQPAKLEDSAVYLCASSLVAGKETQYFGPGTRLLVL.

V gene TRBV4-1 combines with J gene TRBJ2-1; 7 positions agree with TRBD1. Germline V CDR1 and CDR2: MGHRA, YSYEKL. This CDR3 comprises 17 residues. J gave up 4 bases and V 6 bases, and 15 bases lay outside the gene matches. CDR3 residues: CASRRTWGQNRYNEQFF. The CDR3 nucleotides are TGCGCCAGCAGACGGACGTGGGGACAGAACCGTTACAATGAGCAGTTCTTC.

V gene TRBV6-1 combines with J gene TRBJ2-2; D is ambiguous. Trimming pared 2 bases from V and 0 bases from J, leaving 4 bases between. CDR1 and CDR2 from the germline V gene are MNHNS and SASEGT. CDR3 length: 14 amino acids. CDR3 sequence (DNA): TGTGCCAGCAGTGAACGCGCGAACACCGGGGAGCTGTTTTTT. Translated: CASSERANTGELFF.

This clone was recorded only once. V and J are TRBV6-6 and TRBJ2-2, with 15 positions matching TRBD2. Germline lookup yields CDR1 MNHNY and CDR2 SVGAGI (reference sequence). The V segment lost 5 bases and the J segment 4 bases; nucleotides outside the gene matches: 20. This CDR3 has 22 residues. The CDR3 loop reads CASSRRITRTSGGARGTGELFF. The CDR3 bases are TGTGCCAGCAGTCGAAGAATTACACGGACTAGCGGGGGGGCCCGGGGCACCGGGGAGCTGTTTTTT.

This chain uses TRBV28 with TRBJ2-1; 7 bases are shared with TRBD1. This CDR3 has 15 amino acids. Germline trimming cut 5 bases from V and 6 bases from J; bases unmatched to any gene: 10. CDR1 and CDR2 from the germline V gene are MDHEN and SYDVKM. CDR3 residues: CASSVTGIQSNEQFF. The CDR3 DNA sequence: TGTGCCAGCAGTGTGACAGGGATACAGTCCAATGAGCAGTTCTTC. The complete variable domain, with remaining parts taken from reference TRBV28 and TRBJ2-1, reads DVKVTQSSRYLVKRTGEKVFLECVQDMDHENMFWYRQDPGLGLRLIYFSYDVKMKEKGDIPEGYSVSREKKERFSLILESASTNQTSMYLCASSVTGIQSNEQFFGPGTRLTVL.

This clone was found a few times. The rearrangement links TRBV11-2 to TRBJ1-2; 8 bases map to TRBD1. Germline CDR1 and CDR2: SGHAT and FQNNGV. The CDR3 runs 14 residues. V was clipped by 4 bases and J by 6 bases; unmatched bases: 7. The CDR3 loop reads CASSWVTGGDGYTF. CDR3 nucleotide sequence: TGTGCCAGCAGCTGGGTTACAGGGGGTGATGGCTACACCTTC.

The gene calls are TRBV11-2 and TRBJ2-2, with D unclear. V dropped 5 bases and J dropped 10 bases, with 14 bases sitting between them. CDR1 is SGHAT, CDR2 FQNNGV, per germline. CDR3 length: 13 residues. The CDR3 region has the DNA TGTGCCAGCAGCCTTGAGTCGCGGCAGGAGCTGTTTTTT. This encodes CASSLESRQELFF.

In its sample, this clone was seen a few times. This rearrangement joins TRBV7-9 to TRBJ2-7; 8 bases are shared with TRBD2. The J segment lost 1 base and the V segment lost 11 bases, leaving 7 bases of the junction unmatched. This CDR3 has 13 residues. The germline V gene has CDR1 SEHNR and CDR2 FQNEAQ (reference sequence). The CDR3 here is CAVGGGRSYEQYF. CDR3 bases: TGTGCCGTCGGCGGGGGGAGGTCCTACGAGCAGTACTTC. Variable domain in full (rest from reference TRBV7-9 and TRBJ2-7): DTGVSQNPRHKITKRGQNVTFRCDPISEHNRLYWYRQTLGQGPEFLTYFQNEAQLEKSRLLSDRFSAERPKGSFSTLEIQRTEQGDSAMYLCAVGGGRSYEQYFGPGTRLTVT.

There are a few counts of this clone. V and J are TRBV6-2 or TRBV6-3 and TRBJ2-3; TRBD2 matches at 8 bases. Germline V gene lookup returns CDR1 MNHEY and CDR2 SVGEGT. The length of the CDR3 is 15 residues. Trimming took 2 bases from V and 4 from J; bases not matched to a gene: 5. CDR3: CASSYGAGAPDTQYF. As DNA, the CDR3 is TGTGCCAGCAGTTACGGAGCGGGGGCCCCAGATACGCAGTATTTT.

J is TRBJ2-5 and V is TRBV18; D is perhaps TRBD1 (6 bases). The CDR3 length is 16 residues. Trimming removed 3 bases from V and 1 base from J, with 15 bases in between. CDR1 KGHSH and CDR2 LQKENI come from the germline V gene. CDR3 coding DNA: TGTGCCAGCTCACCTGCCCTAGACAGGTTCCAAGAGACCCAGTACTTC. Translation: CASSPALDRFQETQYF.